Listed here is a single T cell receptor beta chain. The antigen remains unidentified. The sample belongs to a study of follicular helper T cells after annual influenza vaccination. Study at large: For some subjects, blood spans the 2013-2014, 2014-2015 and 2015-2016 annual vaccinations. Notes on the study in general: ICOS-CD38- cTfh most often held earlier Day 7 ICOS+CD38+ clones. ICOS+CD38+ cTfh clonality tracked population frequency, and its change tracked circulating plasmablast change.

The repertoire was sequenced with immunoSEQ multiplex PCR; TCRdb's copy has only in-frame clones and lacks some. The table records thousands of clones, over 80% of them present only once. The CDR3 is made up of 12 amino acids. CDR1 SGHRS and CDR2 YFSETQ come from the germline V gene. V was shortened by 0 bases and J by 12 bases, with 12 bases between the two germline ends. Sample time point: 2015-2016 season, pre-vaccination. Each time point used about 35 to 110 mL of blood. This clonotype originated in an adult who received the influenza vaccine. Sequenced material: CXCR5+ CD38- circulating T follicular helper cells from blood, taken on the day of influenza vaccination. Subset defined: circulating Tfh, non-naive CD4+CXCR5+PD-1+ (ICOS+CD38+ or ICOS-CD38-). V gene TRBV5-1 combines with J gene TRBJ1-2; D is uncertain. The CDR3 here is CASSLEGRLNTF. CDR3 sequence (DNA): TGCGCCAGCAGCTTGGAGGGCAGGTTAAACACCTTC.